This TCR beta chain was profiled in a study of radiation and T cells in renal cell carcinoma (dated by TCRdb to about 2020). At the level of the whole study: Samples came from a clinical trial, in which primary renal cell carcinomas received 15 Gy stereotactic body radiation therapy followed by nephrectomy 4 weeks later. In total, 50 to 55 samples underwent TCR beta sequencing: about 25 tumors plus 27 peripheral blood samples. Across all 50 or so samples, 3,800,000 or so unique CDR3 nucleotide sequences encoding about 2.4 million unique CDR3 amino acid sequences were identified.

This sample's time point label indicates: baseline pretreatment blood. The meaning of the sample's treatment or condition label: 15 Gy SBRT to primary tumor, nephrectomy 4 weeks later. To follow tumor-enriched clonotypes, peripheral blood was collected serially from radiation-treated patients at baseline and again at 2 weeks and 4 weeks after SBRT. Every patient's renal cell carcinoma showed clear cell pathology. The QIAamp DNA Blood Mini Kit (Qiagen) was used to prepare genomic DNA for TCR sequencing. Only samples passing all quality control checks were included in the analyses. TCR beta libraries were generated from genomic DNA with the immunoSEQ kit, following the manufacturer's recommendations. For library preparation, a first multiplex PCR was performed with proprietary primers, followed by a second PCR in which unique barcodes were added, and bead cleanups were performed after each round. Each sample batch included a kit-provided positive control reaction and a negative control reaction. The final libraries were assessed on an Agilent 4200 TapeStation D1000 ScreenTape, pooled by volume, and quantified by qPCR. An Illumina NextSeq500 fitted with a MidOutput 150-cycle cartridge performed the sequencing, running 156 Read1 cycles and 15 Index1 cycles with the kit's custom primers. The pooled library was loaded at 1.0 pM, and 20% PhiX control was spiked in. Per the source publication's procedure: Vendor-processed data were analyzed in R, with a clonotype defined as all T cells sharing the same CDR3 nucleotide sequence. For clone abundance analyses, frequencies were normalized to the 10,000 most abundant clones in each sample. Public T cell clones, averaging fewer than five per sample, were removed before analysis. Tumor-enriched and baseline blood-enriched clonotypes were defined by at least a 32-fold difference in abundance between compartments. A beta-binomial differential abundance model was used to identify clonotypes that were expanded or contracted between blood time points. Tumor-blood repertoire similarity was measured with the Baroni-Urbani and Buser coefficient, and group comparisons used two-tailed Wilcoxon tests in R. Sourced from immuneACCESS, this table was stored by TCRdb with only in-frame sequences that have V and J called. A share of the clones is absent; for the studies checked, an unresolved V gene accounts for under half, and the remainder has no known explanation. V, J and clone size were drawn from that table, and D and trimming were deduced from the DNA. In all, the sample holds 95,000 or so clones, and approximately 86% of those were seen once. The top ten hold under 9.5% of the sample.

General conclusions and limits of the study: Dynamics of the blood repertoire were not tracked past 4 weeks after treatment. The single-armed trial design could not address effects of radiation dose or scheduling on the TCR repertoire. Because pretreatment tumor biopsies were not available, the baseline intratumoral presence of clonotypes could not be determined. In blood, the top tumor clonotypes increased between baseline and 2 weeks post-radiation and then shrank by 4 weeks, which suggests that tumor-resident clones expanded only transiently.

Of note for this clone: The antigen this receptor binds is unknown. The sample holds no much larger clone one base away, and base qualities are not on file.

Ends trimmed: V by 6 bases, J by 2 bases; bases unmatched to a gene: 10. From the germline V gene (reference sequence), CDR1 is MNHEY and CDR2 is SMNVEV. Spanning cysteine to phenylalanine, the CDR3 consists of 15 amino acids. The retained sequence is limited to the CDR3, 45 bases, with the frame set at the first base. Sample: blood, taken from a patient whose treatment included radiotherapy and nephrectomy. The receptor was isolated from a man in his fifties or sixties with renal cell carcinoma. The chain links TRBV27 with TRBJ2-7, with 7 middle bases fitting TRBD1. CDR3 protein: CASSQSGTDTYEQYF. The DNA sequence follows: TGTGCCAGCAGCCAATCCGGGACAGACACCTACGAGCAGTACTTC.